This entry features one T cell receptor beta chain sequence. Its antigen remains unknown. An assay was performed, and its level was deep. Every immunoSEQ plate was one replicate of a subset's evenly spread DNA. Libraries were prepared by immunoSEQ multiplex PCR; TCRdb keeps only in-frame clonotypes and omits some of them. The sample lists about 2 million clones, approximately 95% occurring once. The data belong to a study of shared clonotypes between healthy human individuals. Study results and caveats: What rarefaction showed was incomplete sorted-subset sequencing despite large depth. It was the non-shared clonotypes that had lower generation probabilities than clonotypes shared by all four donors.

The CDR3 runs 15 residues. CDR1 and CDR2 (germline): SGHAT, FQNNGV. V lost 3 bases to trimming and J lost 7 bases, with 19 bases between them. Naive CD8 cells, CD45RO-negative and positively selected for CCR7, excluded terminally differentiated effector memory CD45RA+ cells. The origin of this receptor is a man between 18 and 29 years old in good health. Sequences were obtained from naive CD8+ T cells sorted from blood. The gene calls are TRBV11-2 and TRBJ2-7; D is unresolved. CDR3 DNA: TGTGCCAGCAGCTTTTATCACTCGCCAACTTTGGAGCAGTACTTC. Residues: CASSFYHSPTLEQYF.